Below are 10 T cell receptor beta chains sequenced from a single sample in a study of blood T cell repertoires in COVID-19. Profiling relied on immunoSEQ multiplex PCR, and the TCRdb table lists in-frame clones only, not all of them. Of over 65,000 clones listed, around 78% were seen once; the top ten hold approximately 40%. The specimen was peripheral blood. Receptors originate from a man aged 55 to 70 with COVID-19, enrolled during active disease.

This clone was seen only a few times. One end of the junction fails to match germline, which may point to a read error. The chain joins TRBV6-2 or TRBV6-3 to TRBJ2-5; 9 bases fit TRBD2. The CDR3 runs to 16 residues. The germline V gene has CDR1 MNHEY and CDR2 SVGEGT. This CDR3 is CASSYSASGVQETQYF. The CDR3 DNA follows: TGTGCCAGCAGCTACTCGGCTAGCGGGGTGCAAGAGACCCAGTACTTC.

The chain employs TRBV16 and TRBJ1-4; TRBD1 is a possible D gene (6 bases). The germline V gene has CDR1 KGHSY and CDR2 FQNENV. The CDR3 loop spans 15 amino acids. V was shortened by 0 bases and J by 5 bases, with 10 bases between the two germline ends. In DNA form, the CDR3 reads TGTGCCAGCAGCCAATCCAGGGGCGGCAATGAAAAACTGTTTTTT. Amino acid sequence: CASSQSRGGNEKLFF.

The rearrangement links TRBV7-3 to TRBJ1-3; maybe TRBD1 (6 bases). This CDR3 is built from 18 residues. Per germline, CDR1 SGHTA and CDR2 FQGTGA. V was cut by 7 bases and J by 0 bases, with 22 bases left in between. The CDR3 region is CASTTARQVPSSGNTIYF. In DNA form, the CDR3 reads TGTGCCAGCACAACTGCCCGACAGGTTCCATCCTCTGGAAACACCATATATTTT.

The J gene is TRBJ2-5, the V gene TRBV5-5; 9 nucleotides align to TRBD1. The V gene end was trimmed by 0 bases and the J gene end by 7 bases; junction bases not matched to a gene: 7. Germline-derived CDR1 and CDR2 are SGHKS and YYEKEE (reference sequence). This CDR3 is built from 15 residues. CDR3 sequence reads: CASSLAPGQGGTQYF. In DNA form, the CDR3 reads TGTGCCAGCAGCTTGGCCCCGGGACAGGGTGGGACCCAGTACTTC.

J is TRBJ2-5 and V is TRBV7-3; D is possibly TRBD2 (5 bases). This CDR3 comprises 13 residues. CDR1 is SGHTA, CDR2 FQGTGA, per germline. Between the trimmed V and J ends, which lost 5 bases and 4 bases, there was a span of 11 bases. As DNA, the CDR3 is TGTGCCAGCAGCCTCTGGGAGCGAGAGACCCAGTACTTC. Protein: CASSLWERETQYF.

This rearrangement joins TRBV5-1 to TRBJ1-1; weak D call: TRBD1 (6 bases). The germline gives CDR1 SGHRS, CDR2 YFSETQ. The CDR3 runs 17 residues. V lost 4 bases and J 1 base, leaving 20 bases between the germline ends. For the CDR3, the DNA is TGCGCCAGCAGCCAAGACAGGTTTTCGGGGGGGAACACTGAAGCTTTCTTT. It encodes CASSQDRFSGGNTEAFF. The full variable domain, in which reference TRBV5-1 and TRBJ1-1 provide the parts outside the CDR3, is KAGVTQTPRYLIKTRGQQVTLSCSPISGHRSVSWYQQTPGQGLQFLFEYFSETQRNKGNFPGRFSGRQFSNSRSEMNVSTLELGDSALYLCASSQDRFSGGNTEAFFGQGTRLTVV.

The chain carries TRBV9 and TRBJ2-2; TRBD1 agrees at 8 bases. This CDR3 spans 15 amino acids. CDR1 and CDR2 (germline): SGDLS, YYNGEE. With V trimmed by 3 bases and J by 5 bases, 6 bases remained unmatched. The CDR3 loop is CASSADRAGTGELFF. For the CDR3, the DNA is TGTGCCAGCAGCGCGGACAGGGCTGGAACCGGGGAGCTGTTTTTT.

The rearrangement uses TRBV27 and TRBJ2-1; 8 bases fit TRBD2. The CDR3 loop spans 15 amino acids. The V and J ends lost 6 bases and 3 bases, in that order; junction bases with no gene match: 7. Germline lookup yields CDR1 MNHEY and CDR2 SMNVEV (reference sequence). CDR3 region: CASSPGGVIYNEQFF. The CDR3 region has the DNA TGTGCCAGCAGCCCCGGGGGGGTAATCTACAATGAGCAGTTCTTC.

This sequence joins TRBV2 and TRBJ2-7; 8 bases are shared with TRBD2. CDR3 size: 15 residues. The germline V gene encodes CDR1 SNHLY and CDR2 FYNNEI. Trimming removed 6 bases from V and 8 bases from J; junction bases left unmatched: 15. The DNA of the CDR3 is TGTGCCAGCAGCCGCCCGGGGGGGGGCCGAGATAAGCAGTACTTC. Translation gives CASSRPGGGRDKQYF.

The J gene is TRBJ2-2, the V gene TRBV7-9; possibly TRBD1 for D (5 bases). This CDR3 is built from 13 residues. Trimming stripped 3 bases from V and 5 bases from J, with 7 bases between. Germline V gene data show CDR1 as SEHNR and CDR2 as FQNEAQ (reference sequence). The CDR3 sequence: CASSFGQTGELFF. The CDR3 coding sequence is TGTGCCAGCAGCTTCGGACAAACCGGGGAGCTGTTTTTT.